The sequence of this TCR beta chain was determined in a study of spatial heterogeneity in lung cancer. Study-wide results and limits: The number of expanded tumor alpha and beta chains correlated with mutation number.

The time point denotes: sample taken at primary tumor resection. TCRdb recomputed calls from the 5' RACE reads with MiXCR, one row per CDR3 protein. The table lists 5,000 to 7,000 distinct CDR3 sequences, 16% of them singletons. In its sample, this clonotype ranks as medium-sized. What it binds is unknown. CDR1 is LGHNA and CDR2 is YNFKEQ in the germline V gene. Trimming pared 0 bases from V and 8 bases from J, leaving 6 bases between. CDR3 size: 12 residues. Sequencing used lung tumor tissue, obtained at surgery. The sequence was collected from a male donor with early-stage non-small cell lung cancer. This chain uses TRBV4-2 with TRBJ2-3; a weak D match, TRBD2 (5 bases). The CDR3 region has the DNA TGTGCCAGCAGCCAAGACGGGGTTACGCAGTATTTT. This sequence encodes CASSQDGVTQYF.